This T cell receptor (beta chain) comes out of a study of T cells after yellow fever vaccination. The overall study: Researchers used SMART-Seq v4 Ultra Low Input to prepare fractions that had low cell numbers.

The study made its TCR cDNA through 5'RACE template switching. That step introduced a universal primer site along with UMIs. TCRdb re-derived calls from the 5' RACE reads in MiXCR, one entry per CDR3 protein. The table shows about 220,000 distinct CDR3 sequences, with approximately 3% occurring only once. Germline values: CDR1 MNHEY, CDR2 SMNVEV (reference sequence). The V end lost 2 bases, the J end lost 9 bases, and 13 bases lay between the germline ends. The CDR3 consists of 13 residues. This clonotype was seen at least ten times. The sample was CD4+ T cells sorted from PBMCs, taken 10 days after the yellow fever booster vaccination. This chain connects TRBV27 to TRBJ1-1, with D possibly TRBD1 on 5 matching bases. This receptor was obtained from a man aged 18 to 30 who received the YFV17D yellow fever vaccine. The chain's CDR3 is CASSLIQGSKAFF. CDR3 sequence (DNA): TGTGCCAGCAGTTTAATCCAGGGAAGCAAAGCTTTCTTT.